The 10 T cell receptor beta chains listed next were all sequenced from one sample in a study of T cell responses to AZD1222 COVID-19 vaccine. Repertoires were generated with immunoSEQ multiplex PCR, while TCRdb's copy carries only in-frame clones and drops some. The table records around 130,000 clones, about 86% of them present only once. The sequenced sample was peripheral blood, obtained on day 0 of AZD1222 vaccination. These receptor sequences come from an adult in good health.

This chain links TRBV18 with TRBJ1-1; D possibly corresponds to TRBD1 (5 bases). Trimming removed 3 bases at V and 0 bases at J, with 14 bases between. The CDR3 is made up of 16 amino acids. Germline values: CDR1 KGHSH, CDR2 LQKENI. The CDR3 sequence: CASSPPRQTMNTEAFF. Written as DNA, the CDR3 is TGTGCCAGCTCACCCCCTAGACAGACCATGAACACTGAAGCTTTCTTT.

This clone was found a few times. V and J are TRBV3-1 (or the pseudogene TRBV3-2) and TRBJ2-4; a weak D match, TRBD1 (5 bases). The ends were cut back, 1 base at V and 14 bases at J, with 9 bases in the middle. Germline CDR1 LGHDT, CDR2 YNNKEL (reference sequence). The CDR3 loop spans 11 amino acids. CDR3 protein: CASSQGPGKYF. The CDR3 DNA sequence: TGTGCCAGCAGCCAAGGTCCAGGGAAGTACTTC.

The chain employs TRBV30 and TRBJ1-5; D gene unclear. V gave up 2 bases and J gave up 5 bases, with 13 bases separating them. There are 14 residues in the CDR3. Per germline, CDR1 GTSNPN and CDR2 SVGIG (reference sequence). DNA for the CDR3: TGTGCCTGGAGTCTAGAAGGGTGGGATCAGCCCCAGCATTTT. Amino acid sequence: CAWSLEGWDQPQHF.

This rearrangement joins TRBV5-4 to TRBJ1-3, with unresolved D. This CDR3 is 15 amino acids long. The V end was cut by 4 bases, the J end by 0 bases, with 11 bases between. Germline assignment: CDR1 SGHNT and CDR2 YYREEE (reference sequence). The CDR3 sequence: CASSQQTHSGNTIYF. DNA for the CDR3: TGTGCCAGCAGCCAACAGACGCACTCTGGAAACACCATATATTTT.

The sample holds a few counts of this clone. The gene calls are TRBV5-1 and TRBJ1-1; D perhaps matches TRBD1 (5 bases). V was clipped by 4 bases and J by 2 bases, with 18 bases between them. The germline gives CDR1 SGHRS, CDR2 YFSETQ. The CDR3 spans 16 residues. CDR3 sequence (DNA): TGCGCCAGCAGCCCCTACGGTGGACAAACTAACACTGAAGCTTTCTTT. This codes for CASSPYGGQTNTEAFF.

The chain has TRBV5-1 and TRBJ1-4; D call uncertain. V was pared by 0 bases and J by 2 bases, with 5 bases between. Germline CDR1 SGHRS, CDR2 YFSETQ. This CDR3 is built from 14 residues. CDR3 in DNA: TGCGCCAGCAGCTTGGACGGTACTAATGAAAAACTGTTTTTT. This codes for CASSLDGTNEKLFF.

The J gene is TRBJ2-2, the V gene TRBV27; no definite D call. CDR3 length equals 12 residues. CDR1 is MNHEY, CDR2 SMNVEV, per germline (reference sequence). The V and J ends lost 1 base and 5 bases respectively, with 2 bases between them. CDR3 coding DNA: TGTGCCAGCAGTTTATGGACCGGGGAGCTGTTTTTT. It encodes CASSLWTGELFF.

V and J are TRBV4-2 and TRBJ2-1, with D tentatively TRBD2 (6 bases). V shed 0 bases and J shed 6 bases, with 9 bases lying between them. Germline CDR1 is LGHNA and CDR2 is YNFKEQ. This CDR3 has 14 amino acids. CDR3 region: CASSQDRESNEQFF. The CDR3 DNA reads TGTGCCAGCAGCCAAGACCGGGAGTCCAATGAGCAGTTCTTC.

The chain employs TRBV7-9 and TRBJ1-5; D gene unclear. Germline V gives CDR1 SEHNR, CDR2 FQNEAQ (reference sequence). The length of the CDR3 is 15 residues. Trimming took off 1 base at V and 1 base at J, with 8 bases between the two ends. The CDR3 region is CASSLGGRSNQPQHF. In DNA, the CDR3 is TGTGCCAGCAGCTTAGGGGGAAGAAGCAATCAGCCCCAGCATTTT.

This rearrangement joins TRBV9 to TRBJ1-4; 7 bases agree with TRBD1. The CDR3 extends over 15 amino acids. CDR1 and CDR2 (germline): SGDLS, YYNGEE. Trimming cost V 4 bases and J 6 bases; bases outside gene matches: 9. CDR3 nucleotides: TGTGCCAGCAGCCCTCGCAGGGGGGGGGATGAAAAACTGTTTTTT. Its protein product is CASSPRRGGDEKLFF.